The clone carrying this T cell receptor (beta chain) was seen more than once but under ten times. Its antigen remains unknown. The sample belongs to a study of cytomegalovirus exposure and HLA in healthy donors. Study background: Sequencing of 150 million to 200 million T cells in an earlier analysis found 100 million or so unique TCR beta sequences.

The CDR3 has 13 amino acids. Per the germline V gene, CDR1 is GTSNPN and CDR2 is SVGIG (reference sequence). The J segment lost 7 bases and the V segment lost 2 bases, leaving 2 bases of the junction unmatched. Primers: 60 Vbeta forward and 13 Jbeta reverse. Generated by immunoSEQ multiplex PCR, the TCRdb table keeps only in-frame clones and is missing some. This table has roughly 160,000 clones, 60% to 80% appearing once. Study-wide results and limits: According to an earlier analysis, most TCR beta V segments yielded productive rearrangements about 87% or about 30% of the time. Exclusion applied to some V segments, including TRBV6-2 and TRBV6-3, as they were indistinguishable.

The sequenced sample consisted of PBMCs. This TCR derives from a woman aged 40-49 years in good health and CMV-seropositive. The J gene is TRBJ2-7, the V gene TRBV30, with TRBD2 identical over 13 bases. This chain's CDR3 is CAWSMTSGREQYF. The CDR3 DNA reads TGTGCCTGGAGTATGACTAGCGGGAGGGAGCAGTACTTC.